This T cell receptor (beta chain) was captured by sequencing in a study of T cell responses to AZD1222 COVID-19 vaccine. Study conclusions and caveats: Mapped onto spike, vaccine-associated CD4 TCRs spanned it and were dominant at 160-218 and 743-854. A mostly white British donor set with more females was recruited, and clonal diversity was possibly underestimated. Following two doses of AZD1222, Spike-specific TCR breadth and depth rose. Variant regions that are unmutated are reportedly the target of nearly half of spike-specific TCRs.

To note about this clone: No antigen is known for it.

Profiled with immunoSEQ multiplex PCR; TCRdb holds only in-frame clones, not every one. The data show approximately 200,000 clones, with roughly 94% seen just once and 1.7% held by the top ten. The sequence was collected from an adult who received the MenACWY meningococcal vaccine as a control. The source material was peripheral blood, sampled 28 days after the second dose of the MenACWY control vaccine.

DNA for the CDR3: TGTGCCAGCAGCTTACAGGGGACTAGCGGGGCCAGGGCCGGGGAGCTGTTTTTT. As protein: CASSLQGTSGARAGELFF. The chain uses TRBV5-4 and TRBJ2-2, with 13 positions matching TRBD2. The CDR3 has 18 amino acids. Looked up from germline, CDR1 is SGHNT and CDR2 is YYREEE (reference sequence). The V segment lost 2 bases and the J segment 6 bases; nucleotides outside the gene matches: 10.